The clone carrying this T cell receptor beta chain has more than one count but fewer than ten. The target antigen is unknown. The sample comes from a study of cytomegalovirus exposure and HLA in healthy donors. Study results and caveats: Roughly uniform sequencing depth across donors was assumed, possibly incorrectly. Prior analysis indicated that the majority of TCR beta V segments exhibited productivity approximately 87% or approximately 30% of the time. In a later analysis, TCR beta V- and J-gene trimming showed a link to a missense DCLRE1C variant.

This CDR3 contains 21 residues. Germline assignment: CDR1 LGHNT and CDR2 FRNRAP. Trimming took 0 bases from V and 2 from J; bases not matched to a gene: 15. Primers included in the PCR were 60 Vbeta and 13 Jbeta primers. Measured with immunoSEQ multiplex PCR; TCRdb has only the in-frame clones, and not every one. The repertoire has approximately 110,000 clones, approximately 11% of them found once; the top ten carry about 16%. This TCR came from a middle-aged man in good health and CMV-seropositive. The specimen was PBMCs. The chain is built from TRBV12-5 and TRBJ2-3, with 12 bases lining up with TRBD2. The CDR3 nucleotides read TGTGCTAGTGGTTTGGTAAGGCTTCGGACTAGCGGGGCCCCGTCCACAGATACGCAGTATTTT. Translating it yields CASGLVRLRTSGAPSTDTQYF.